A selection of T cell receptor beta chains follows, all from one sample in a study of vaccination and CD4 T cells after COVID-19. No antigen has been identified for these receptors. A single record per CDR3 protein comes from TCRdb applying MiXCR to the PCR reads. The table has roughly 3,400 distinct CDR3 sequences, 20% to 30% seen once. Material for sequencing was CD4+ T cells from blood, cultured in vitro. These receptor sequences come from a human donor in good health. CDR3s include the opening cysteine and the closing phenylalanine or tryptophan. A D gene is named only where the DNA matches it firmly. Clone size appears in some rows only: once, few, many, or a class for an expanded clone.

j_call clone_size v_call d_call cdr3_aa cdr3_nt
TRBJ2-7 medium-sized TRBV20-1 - CSAREAGFSTYEQYF TGCAGTGCTAGAGAGGCGGGATTCTCTACCTACGAGCAGTACTTC
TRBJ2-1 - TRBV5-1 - CASHQGPLEDEQFF TGCGCCAGCCATCAGGGACCACTTGAGGATGAGCAGTTCTTC
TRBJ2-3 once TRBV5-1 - CASSPRGFSTDTQYF TGCGCCAGCAGCCCCCGGGGGTTCAGCACAGATACGCAGTATTTT
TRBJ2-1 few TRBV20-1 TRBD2 CSAGTSTTEQFF TGCAGTGCCGGGACTAGCACGACTGAGCAGTTCTTC
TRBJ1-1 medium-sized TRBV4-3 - CASSQEPMNTEAFF TGCGCCAGCAGCCAAGAACCCATGAACACTGAAGCTTTCTTT
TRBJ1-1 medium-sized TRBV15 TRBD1 CATSRGAGGNTEAFF TGTGCCACCAGCAGAGGGGCAGGGGGCAACACTGAAGCTTTCTTT
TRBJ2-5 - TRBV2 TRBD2 CASRYGGAQYF TGTGCCAGCAGATACGGGGGGGCCCAGTACTTC
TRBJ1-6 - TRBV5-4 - CASSLDLGSPLHF TGTGCCAGCAGCTTGGACTTGGGCTCCCCCCTCCACTTT
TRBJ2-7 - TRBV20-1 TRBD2 CSALSGGYEQYF TGCAGTGCTCTTAGCGGGGGCTACGAGCAGTACTTC
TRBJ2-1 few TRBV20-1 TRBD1 CSAPDRVDEQFF TGCAGTGCCCCGGACAGGGTGGATGAGCAGTTCTTC
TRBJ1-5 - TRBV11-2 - CASSLDRDSGNQPQHF TGTGCCAGCAGCTTAGACCGGGATAGCGGCAATCAGCCCCAGCATTTT
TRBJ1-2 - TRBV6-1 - CASSKGTGGSYGYTF TGTGCCAGCAGTAAAGGGACCGGGGGGTCCTATGGCTACACCTTC
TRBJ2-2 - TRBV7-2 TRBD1 CASSLQGVGELFF TGTGCCAGCAGCTTACAGGGGGTCGGGGAGCTGTTTTTT
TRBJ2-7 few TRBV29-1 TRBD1 CSVSFRQGHEQYF TGCAGCGTTAGCTTCAGACAGGGCCACGAGCAGTACTTC
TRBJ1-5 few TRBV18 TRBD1 CASSTGESQPQHF TGTGCCAGCTCGACAGGGGAAAGTCAGCCCCAGCATTTT
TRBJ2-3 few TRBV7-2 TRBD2 CASSPSGPQTDTQYF TGTGCCAGCAGCCCTAGCGGGCCCCAGACAGATACGCAGTATTTT
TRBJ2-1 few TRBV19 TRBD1 CASSMTGTGGSNEQFF TGTGCCAGTAGTATGACCGGGACAGGTGGATCCAATGAGCAGTTCTTC
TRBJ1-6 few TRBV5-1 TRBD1 CASSPGTAYNSPLHF TGCGCCAGCAGCCCTGGGACAGCCTATAATTCACCCCTCCACTTT
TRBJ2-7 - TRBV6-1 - CASRPGGPSTYQYF TGTGCCAGCAGGCCCGGGGGGCCGAGTACGTATCAGTACTTC
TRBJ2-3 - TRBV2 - CASSDLALAKYF TGTGCCAGCAGTGACCTAGCCCTAGCGAAGTATTTT
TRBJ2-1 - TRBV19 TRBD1 CASGDRLWRDNEQFF TGTGCCAGTGGGGACAGGCTTTGGCGGGACAATGAGCAGTTCTTC
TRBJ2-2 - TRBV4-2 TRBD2 CASSQVLAGVGELFF TGTGCCAGCAGCCAAGTCCTAGCGGGAGTTGGGGAGCTGTTTTTT
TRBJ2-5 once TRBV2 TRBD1 CASSGQGGFETQYF TGTGCCAGCAGTGGACAGGGCGGTTTTGAGACCCAGTACTTC
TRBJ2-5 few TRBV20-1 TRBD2 CRPISGGAGGETQYF TGCAGGCCCATTAGCGGGGGGGCGGGTGGCGAGACCCAGTACTTC
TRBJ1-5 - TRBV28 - CASSLGHRDIQPQHF TGTGCCAGCAGTTTGGGGCATAGGGATATTCAGCCCCAGCATTTT
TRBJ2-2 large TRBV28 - CASSSRGIGELFF TGTGCCAGCAGTTCCCGTGGTATAGGGGAGCTGTTTTTT
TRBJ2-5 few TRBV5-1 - CASSLSGKIWGETQYF TGCGCCAGCAGCTTGTCGGGAAAAATTTGGGGGGAGACCCAGTACTTC
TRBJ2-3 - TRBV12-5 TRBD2 CASGLGAGVADTQYF TGTGCTAGTGGCCTGGGAGCGGGAGTGGCAGATACGCAGTATTTT
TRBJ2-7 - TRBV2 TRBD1 CASRDRYEQYF TGTGCCAGCAGGGACAGGTACGAGCAGTACTTC
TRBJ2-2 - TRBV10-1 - CASSPEGRTGELFF TGCGCCAGCAGTCCCGAGGGGAGGACCGGGGAGCTGTTTTTT
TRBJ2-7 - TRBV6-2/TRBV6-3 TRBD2 CASINGGGNSYEQYF TGTGCCAGCATCAACGGGGGGGGGAACTCCTACGAGCAGTACTTC
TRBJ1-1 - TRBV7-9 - CASSLEGAGPDSEAFF TGTGCCAGCAGCTTAGAGGGTGCAGGCCCTGACAGCGAAGCTTTCTTT
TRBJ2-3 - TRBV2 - CASLQGGSRTDTQYF TGTGCCAGCCTCCAGGGGGGCTCTCGCACAGATACGCAGTATTTT
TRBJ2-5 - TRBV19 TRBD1 CASRNRGRGETQYF TGTGCCAGTAGGAACAGGGGGCGAGGGGAGACCCAGTACTTC
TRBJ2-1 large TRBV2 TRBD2 CAIPGTSGANEQFF TGTGCCATCCCCGGGACTAGCGGGGCCAATGAGCAGTTCTTC
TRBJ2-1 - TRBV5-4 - CASSPRQGYNEQFF TGTGCCAGCAGCCCCAGACAAGGGTACAATGAGCAGTTCTTC
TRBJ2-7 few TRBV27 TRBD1 CASSTPGQGYEQYF TGTGCCAGCAGTACCCCCGGACAGGGCTACGAGCAGTACTTC
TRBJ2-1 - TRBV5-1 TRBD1 CASSLAGDRGGNEQFF TGCGCCAGCAGCCTGGCAGGGGACAGGGGAGGCAATGAGCAGTTCTTC
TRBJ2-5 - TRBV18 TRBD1 CASSPRTGPQETQYF TGTGCCAGCTCACCCCGGACAGGTCCCCAAGAGACCCAGTACTTC
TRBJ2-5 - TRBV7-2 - CATSLATGGVGQETQYF TGTGCCACCAGCTTAGCGACCGGGGGAGTAGGCCAAGAGACCCAGTACTTC
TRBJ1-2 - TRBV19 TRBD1 CASSVMLQGGGYTF TGTGCCAGTAGTGTAATGTTGCAGGGGGGCGGCTACACCTTC
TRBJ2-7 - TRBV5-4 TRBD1 CASSVTGGTSYEQYF TGTGCCAGCAGCGTTACAGGGGGGACCTCCTACGAGCAGTACTTC